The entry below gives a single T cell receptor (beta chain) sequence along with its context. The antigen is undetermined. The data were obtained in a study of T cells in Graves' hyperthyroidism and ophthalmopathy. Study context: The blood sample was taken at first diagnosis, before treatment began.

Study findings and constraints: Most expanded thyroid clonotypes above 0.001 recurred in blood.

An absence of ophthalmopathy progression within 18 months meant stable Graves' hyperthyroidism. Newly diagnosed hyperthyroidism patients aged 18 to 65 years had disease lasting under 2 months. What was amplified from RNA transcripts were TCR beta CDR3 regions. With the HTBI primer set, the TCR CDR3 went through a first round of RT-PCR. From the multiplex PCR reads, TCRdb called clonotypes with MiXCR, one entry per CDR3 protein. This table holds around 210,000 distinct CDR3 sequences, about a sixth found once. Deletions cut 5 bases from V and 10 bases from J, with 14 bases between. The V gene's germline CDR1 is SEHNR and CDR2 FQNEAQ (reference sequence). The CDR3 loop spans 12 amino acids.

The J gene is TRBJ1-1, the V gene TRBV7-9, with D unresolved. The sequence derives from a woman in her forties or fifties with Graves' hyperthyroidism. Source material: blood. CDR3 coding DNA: TGTGCCAGCAGCACGGACCCCGATCGAGCTTTCTTT. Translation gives CASSTDPDRAFF.